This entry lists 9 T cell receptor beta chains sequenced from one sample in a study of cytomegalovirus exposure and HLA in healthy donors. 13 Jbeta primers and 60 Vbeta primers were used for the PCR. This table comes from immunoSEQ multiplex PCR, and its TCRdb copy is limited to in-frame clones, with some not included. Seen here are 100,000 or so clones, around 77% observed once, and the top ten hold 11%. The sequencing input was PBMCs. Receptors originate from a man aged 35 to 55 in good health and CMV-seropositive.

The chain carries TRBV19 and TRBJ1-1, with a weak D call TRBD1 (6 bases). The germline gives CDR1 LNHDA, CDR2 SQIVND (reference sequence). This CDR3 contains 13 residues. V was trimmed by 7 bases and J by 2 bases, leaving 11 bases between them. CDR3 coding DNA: TGTGCCAGTATCCTACAGGGAAACACTGAAGCTTTCTTT. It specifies CASILQGNTEAFF.

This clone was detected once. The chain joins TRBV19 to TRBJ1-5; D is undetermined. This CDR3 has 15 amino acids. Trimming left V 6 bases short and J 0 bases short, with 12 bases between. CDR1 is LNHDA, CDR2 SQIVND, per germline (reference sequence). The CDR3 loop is CASSIGVYSNQPQHF. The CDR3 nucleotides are TGTGCCAGTAGCATCGGGGTTTATAGCAATCAGCCCCAGCATTTT.

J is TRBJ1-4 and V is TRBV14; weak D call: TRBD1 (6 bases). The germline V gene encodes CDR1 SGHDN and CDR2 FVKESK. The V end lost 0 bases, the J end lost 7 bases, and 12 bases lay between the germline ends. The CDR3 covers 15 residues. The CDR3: CASSQEAGVIEKLFF. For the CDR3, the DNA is TGTGCCAGCAGCCAAGAGGCAGGGGTTATTGAAAAACTGTTTTTT.

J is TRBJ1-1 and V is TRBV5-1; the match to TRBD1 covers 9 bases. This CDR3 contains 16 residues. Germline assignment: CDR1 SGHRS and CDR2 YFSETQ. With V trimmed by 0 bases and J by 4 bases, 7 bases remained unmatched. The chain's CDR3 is CASSLALTGGSTEAFF. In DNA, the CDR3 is TGCGCCAGCAGCTTGGCCCTGACAGGGGGTAGCACTGAAGCTTTCTTT.

For the CDR3, the DNA is TGTGCCAGCAGTTTATCTTATAGGATTAGCGGGGAGACCCAGTACTTC. Its translation is CASSLSYRISGETQYF. V is TRBV27 and J is TRBJ2-5; 7 bases line up with TRBD2. Germline trimming cut 0 bases from V and 5 bases from J; bases unmatched to any gene: 9. The V gene's germline CDR1 is MNHEY and CDR2 SMNVEV (reference sequence). CDR3 size: 16 residues.

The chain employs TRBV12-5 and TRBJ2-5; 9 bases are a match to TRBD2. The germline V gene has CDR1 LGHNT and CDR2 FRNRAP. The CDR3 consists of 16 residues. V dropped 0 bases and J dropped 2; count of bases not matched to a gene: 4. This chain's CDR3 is CASGLVQAGGQETQYF. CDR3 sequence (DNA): TGTGCTAGTGGTTTGGTACAGGCGGGGGGGCAAGAGACCCAGTACTTC.

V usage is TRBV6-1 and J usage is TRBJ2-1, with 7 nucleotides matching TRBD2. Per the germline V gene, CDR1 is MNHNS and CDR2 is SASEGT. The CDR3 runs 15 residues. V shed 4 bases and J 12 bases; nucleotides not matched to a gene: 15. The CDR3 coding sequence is TGTGCCAGCAGTGGAACTAGCGTAGCCCCGCAGACGCAGTTCTTC. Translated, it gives CASSGTSVAPQTQFF.

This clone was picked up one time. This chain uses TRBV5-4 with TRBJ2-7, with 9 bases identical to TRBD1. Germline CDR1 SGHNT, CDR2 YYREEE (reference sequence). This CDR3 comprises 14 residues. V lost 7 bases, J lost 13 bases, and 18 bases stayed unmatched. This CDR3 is CASHIPGQGVRIYF. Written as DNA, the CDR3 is TGTGCCAGCCACATCCCGGGACAGGGTGTTCGGATATACTTC.

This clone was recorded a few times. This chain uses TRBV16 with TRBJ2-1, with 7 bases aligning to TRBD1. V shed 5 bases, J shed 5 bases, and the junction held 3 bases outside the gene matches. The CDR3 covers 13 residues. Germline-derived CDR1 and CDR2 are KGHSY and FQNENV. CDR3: CASSLGQNNEQFF. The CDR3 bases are TGTGCCAGCAGCTTGGGACAGAACAATGAGCAGTTCTTC.